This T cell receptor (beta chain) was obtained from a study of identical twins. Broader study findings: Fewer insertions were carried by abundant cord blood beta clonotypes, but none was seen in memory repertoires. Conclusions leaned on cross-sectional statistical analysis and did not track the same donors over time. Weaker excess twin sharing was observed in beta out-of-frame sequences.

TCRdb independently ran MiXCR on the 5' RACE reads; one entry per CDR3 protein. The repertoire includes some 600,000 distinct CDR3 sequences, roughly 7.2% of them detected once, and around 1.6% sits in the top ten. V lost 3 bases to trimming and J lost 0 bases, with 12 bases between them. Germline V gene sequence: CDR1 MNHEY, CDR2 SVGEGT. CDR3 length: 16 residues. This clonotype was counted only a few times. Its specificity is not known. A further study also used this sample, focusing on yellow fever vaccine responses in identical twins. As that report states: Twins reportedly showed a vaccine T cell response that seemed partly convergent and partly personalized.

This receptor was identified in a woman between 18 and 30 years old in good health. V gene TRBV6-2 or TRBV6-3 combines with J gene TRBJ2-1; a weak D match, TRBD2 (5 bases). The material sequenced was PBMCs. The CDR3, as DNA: TGTGCCAGCAGTTATACGGTGGGAGTCTCCTACAATGAGCAGTTCTTC. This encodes CASSYTVGVSYNEQFF.